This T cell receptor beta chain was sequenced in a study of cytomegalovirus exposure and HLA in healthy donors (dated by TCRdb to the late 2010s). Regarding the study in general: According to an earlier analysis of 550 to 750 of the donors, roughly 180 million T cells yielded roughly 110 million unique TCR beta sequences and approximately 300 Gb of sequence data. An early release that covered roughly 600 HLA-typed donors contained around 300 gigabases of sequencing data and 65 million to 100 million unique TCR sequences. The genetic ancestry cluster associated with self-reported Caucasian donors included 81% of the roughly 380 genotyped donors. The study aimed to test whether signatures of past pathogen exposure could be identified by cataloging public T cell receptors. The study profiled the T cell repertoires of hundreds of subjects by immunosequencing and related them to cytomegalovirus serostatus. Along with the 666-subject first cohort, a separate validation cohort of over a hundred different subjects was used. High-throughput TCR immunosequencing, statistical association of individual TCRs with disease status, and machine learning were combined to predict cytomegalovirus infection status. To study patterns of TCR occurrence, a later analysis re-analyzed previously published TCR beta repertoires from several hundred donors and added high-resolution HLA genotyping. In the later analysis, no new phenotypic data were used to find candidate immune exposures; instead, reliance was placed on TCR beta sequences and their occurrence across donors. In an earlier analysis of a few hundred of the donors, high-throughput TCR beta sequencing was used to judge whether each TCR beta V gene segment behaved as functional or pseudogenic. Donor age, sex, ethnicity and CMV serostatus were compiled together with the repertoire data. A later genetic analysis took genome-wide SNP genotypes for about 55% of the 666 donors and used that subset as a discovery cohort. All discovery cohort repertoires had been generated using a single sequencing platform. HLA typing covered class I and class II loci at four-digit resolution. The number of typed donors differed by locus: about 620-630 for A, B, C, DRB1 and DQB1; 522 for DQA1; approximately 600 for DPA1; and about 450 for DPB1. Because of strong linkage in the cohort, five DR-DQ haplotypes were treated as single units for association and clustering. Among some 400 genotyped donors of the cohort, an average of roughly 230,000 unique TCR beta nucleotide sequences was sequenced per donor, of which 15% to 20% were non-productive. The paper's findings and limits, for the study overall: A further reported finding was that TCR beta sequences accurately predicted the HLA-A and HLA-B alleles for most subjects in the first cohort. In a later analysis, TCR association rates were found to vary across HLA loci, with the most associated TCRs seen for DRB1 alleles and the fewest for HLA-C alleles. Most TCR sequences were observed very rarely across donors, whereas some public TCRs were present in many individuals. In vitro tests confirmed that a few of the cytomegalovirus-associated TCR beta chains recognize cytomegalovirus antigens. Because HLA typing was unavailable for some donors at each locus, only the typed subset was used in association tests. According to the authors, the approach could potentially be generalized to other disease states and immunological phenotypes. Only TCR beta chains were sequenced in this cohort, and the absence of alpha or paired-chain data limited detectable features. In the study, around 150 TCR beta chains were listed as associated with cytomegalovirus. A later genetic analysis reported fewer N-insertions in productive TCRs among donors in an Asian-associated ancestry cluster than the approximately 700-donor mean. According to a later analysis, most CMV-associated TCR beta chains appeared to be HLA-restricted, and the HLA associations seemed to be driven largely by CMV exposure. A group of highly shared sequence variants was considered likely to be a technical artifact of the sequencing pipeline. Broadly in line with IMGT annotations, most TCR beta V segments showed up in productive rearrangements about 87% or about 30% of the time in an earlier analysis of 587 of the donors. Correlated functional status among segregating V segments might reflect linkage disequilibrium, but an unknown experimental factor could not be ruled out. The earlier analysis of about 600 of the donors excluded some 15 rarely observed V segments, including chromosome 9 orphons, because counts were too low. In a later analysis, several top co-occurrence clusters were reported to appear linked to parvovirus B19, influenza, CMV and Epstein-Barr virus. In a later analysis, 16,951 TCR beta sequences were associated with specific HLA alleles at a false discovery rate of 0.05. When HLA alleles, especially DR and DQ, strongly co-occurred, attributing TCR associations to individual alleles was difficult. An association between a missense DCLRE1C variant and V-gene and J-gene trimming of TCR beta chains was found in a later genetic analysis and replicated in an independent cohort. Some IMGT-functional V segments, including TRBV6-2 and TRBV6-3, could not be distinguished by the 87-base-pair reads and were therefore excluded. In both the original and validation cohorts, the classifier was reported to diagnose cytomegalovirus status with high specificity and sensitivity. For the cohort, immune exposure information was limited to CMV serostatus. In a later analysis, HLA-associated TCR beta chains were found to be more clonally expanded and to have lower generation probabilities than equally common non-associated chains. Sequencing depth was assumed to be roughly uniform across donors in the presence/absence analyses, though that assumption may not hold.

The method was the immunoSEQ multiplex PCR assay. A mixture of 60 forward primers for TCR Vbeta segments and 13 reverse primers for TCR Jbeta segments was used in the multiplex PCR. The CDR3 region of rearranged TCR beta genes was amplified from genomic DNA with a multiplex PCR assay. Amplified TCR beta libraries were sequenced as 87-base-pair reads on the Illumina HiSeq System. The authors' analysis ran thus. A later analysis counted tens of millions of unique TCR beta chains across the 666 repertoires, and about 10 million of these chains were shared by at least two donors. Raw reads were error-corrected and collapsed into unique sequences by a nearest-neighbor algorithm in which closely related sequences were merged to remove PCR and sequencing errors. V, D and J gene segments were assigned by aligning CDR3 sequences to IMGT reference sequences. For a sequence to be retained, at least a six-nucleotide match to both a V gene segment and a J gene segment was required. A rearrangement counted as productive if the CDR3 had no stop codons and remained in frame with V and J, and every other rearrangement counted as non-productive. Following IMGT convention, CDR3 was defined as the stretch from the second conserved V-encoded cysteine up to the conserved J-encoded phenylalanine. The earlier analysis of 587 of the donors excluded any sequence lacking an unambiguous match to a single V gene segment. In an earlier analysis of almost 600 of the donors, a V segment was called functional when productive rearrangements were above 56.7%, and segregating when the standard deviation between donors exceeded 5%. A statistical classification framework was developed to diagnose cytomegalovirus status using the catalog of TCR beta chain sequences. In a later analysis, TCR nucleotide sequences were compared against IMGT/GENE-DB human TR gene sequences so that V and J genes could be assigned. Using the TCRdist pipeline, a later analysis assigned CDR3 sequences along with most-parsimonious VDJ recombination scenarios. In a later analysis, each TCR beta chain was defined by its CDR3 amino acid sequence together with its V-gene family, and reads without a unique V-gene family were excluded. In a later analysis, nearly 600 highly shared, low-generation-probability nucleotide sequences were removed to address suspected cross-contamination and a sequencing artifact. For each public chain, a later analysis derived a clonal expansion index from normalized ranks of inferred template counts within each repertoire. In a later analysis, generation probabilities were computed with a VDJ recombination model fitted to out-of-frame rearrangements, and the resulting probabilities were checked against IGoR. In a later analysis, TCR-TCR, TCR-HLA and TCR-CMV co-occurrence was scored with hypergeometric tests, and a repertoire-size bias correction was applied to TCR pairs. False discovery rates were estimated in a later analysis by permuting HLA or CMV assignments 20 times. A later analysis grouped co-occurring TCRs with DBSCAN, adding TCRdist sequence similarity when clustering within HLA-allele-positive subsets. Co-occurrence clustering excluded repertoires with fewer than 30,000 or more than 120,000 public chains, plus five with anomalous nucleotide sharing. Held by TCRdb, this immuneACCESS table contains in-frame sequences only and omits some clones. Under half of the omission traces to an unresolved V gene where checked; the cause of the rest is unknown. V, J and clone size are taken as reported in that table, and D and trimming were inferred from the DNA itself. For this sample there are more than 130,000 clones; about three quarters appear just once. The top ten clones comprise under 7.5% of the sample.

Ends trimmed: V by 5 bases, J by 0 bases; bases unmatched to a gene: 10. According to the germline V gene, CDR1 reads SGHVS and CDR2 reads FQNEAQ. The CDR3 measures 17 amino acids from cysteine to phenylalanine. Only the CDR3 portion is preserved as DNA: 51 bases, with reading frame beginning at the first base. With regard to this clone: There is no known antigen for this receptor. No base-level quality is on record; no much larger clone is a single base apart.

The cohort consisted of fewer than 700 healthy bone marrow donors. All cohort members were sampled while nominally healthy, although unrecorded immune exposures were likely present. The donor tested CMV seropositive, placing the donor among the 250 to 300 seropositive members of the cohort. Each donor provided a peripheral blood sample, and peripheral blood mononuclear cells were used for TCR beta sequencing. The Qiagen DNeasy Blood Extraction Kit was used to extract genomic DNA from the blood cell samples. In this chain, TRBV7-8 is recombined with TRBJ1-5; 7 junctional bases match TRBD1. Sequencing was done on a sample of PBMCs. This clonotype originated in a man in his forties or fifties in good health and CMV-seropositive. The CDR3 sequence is CASSQGTAGLSNQPQHF. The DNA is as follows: TGTGCCAGCAGCCAAGGGACAGCTGGACTTAGCAATCAGCCCCAGCATTTT. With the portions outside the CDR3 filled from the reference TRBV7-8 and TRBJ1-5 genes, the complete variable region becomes GAGVSQSPRYKVAKRGQDVALRCDPISGHVSLFWYQQALGQGPEFLTYFQNEAQLDKSGLPSDRFFAERPEGSVSTLKIQRTQQEDSAVYLCASSQGTAGLSNQPQHFGDGTRLSIL.